The 26 T cell receptor beta chains in this list originate from one sample, sequenced in a study of T cells in localized non-small cell lung cancer. The assay was immunoSEQ multiplex PCR, and TCRdb's table has in-frame clones only and misses some. The top ten hold roughly 2.9% of the sample, which has 31,000 or so clones, roughly nine tenths seen once. The sequencing here drew on peripheral blood, taken before any cancer treatment. The source of these receptors is a female donor at least 60 years old with stage I lung adenocarcinoma.

The V gene is TRBV18, the J gene TRBJ2-1, with D uncertain. Germline-derived CDR1 and CDR2 are KGHSH and LQKENI. This CDR3 has 12 amino acids. The V and J ends lost 3 bases and 8 bases respectively, with 8 bases between them. CDR3 in DNA: TGTGCCAGCTCACCGTCATCCGATGAGCAGTTCTTC. Translated, it gives CASSPSSDEQFF.

This chain connects TRBV4-2 to TRBJ2-5; 11 bases fit TRBD2. The CDR3 runs to 17 residues. Germline CDR1 and CDR2: LGHNA and YNFKEQ. The V gene end was trimmed by 3 bases and the J gene end by 5 bases; junction bases not matched to a gene: 11. CDR3 nucleotide sequence: TGTGCCAGCAGCCAGGCGCTTACTAGCGGGAGTGGCGAGACCCAGTACTTC. The encoded protein is CASSQALTSGSGETQYF.

The chain links TRBV5-1 to TRBJ2-3; maybe TRBD2 (5 bases). This CDR3 has 16 amino acids. The germline gives CDR1 SGHRS, CDR2 YFSETQ. Trimming removed 0 bases at V and 0 bases at J, with 11 bases between. The CDR3 here is CASSLGVATSTDTQYF. Written as DNA, the CDR3 is TGCGCCAGCAGCTTGGGGGTAGCGACTAGCACAGATACGCAGTATTTT.

The chain recombines TRBV5-1 with TRBJ2-3, with 8 bases aligning to TRBD1. The CDR3 is 15 residues long. Losses at the gene ends were 4 bases for V and 1 base for J; bases not matched to a gene: 5. The V gene's germline CDR1 is SGHRS and CDR2 YFSETQ. This chain's CDR3 is CASSGQGAGTDTQYF. In DNA form, the CDR3 reads TGCGCCAGCAGCGGCCAGGGGGCCGGCACAGATACGCAGTATTTT. Together with reference TRBV5-1 and TRBJ2-3, the CDR3 gives the full variable domain: KAGVTQTPRYLIKTRGQQVTLSCSPISGHRSVSWYQQTPGQGLQFLFEYFSETQRNKGNFPGRFSGRQFSNSRSEMNVSTLELGDSALYLCASSGQGAGTDTQYFGPGTRLTVL.

A single count supports this clone. V and J are TRBV27 and TRBJ2-7; 7 nucleotides match TRBD2. The junction had 13 bases not matched to a gene; V was cut back by 6 bases and J by 5 bases. This CDR3 has 15 amino acids. The germline V gene encodes CDR1 MNHEY and CDR2 SMNVEV (reference sequence). The CDR3 DNA reads as TGTGCCAGCAGCCGTGGGGGGGAGACAGTAAACGAGCAGTACTTC. It is translated as CASSRGGETVNEQYF.

This chain connects TRBV29-1 to TRBJ2-7, with 8 positions matching TRBD2. CDR1 is SQVTM, CDR2 ANQGSEA, per germline. CDR3 length: 14 amino acids. V shed 5 bases and J 0 bases; nucleotides not matched to a gene: 6. CDR3 nucleotide sequence: TGCAGCGTTAAATTAGCGGGACCCTCCTACGAGCAGTACTTC. Translated: CSVKLAGPSYEQYF.

The gene calls are TRBV5-8 and TRBJ2-3; 16 bases align to TRBD2. This CDR3 comprises 17 residues. CDR1 is SGHTS and CDR2 is YDEGEE in the germline V gene. Trimming took 8 bases from V and 4 from J; bases not matched to a gene: 10. CDR3 in amino acids: CARPAGLAGGRADTQYF. In DNA form, the CDR3 reads TGTGCCAGACCCGCGGGACTAGCGGGAGGGCGGGCAGATACGCAGTATTTT. Drawing the rest from reference TRBV5-8 and TRBJ2-3, the complete variable domain is EAGVTQSPTHLIKTRGQQATLRCSPISGHTSVYWYQQALGLGLQFLLWYDEGEERNRGNFPPRFSGRQFPNYSSELNVNALELEDSALYLCARPAGLAGGRADTQYFGPGTRLTVL.

The V call is TRBV2, the J call TRBJ1-2; TRBD1 might be the D (5 bases). The CDR3 spans 14 residues. The germline CDR1 and CDR2 sequences are SNHLY and FYNNEI. V was pared by 5 bases and J by 5 bases, with 15 bases between. The CDR3 spells CASSPTDLSYGYTF. CDR3 coding DNA: TGTGCCAGCAGTCCGACAGACTTGAGTTATGGCTACACCTTC.

This sequence joins TRBV9 and TRBJ2-5; 8 bases match TRBD1. J gave up 1 base and V 3 bases, and 5 bases lay outside the gene matches. This CDR3 has 15 amino acids. Per the germline V gene, CDR1 is SGDLS and CDR2 is YYNGEE. In DNA, the CDR3 is TGTGCCAGCAGCGCAGGGGGCGGACGCCAAGAGACCCAGTACTTC. Translation: CASSAGGGRQETQYF.

V gene TRBV19 combines with J gene TRBJ1-2; the D is unclear. CDR3 length: 14 amino acids. V dropped 7 bases and J dropped 6 bases, with 18 bases sitting between them. Germline V gene sequence: CDR1 LNHDA, CDR2 SQIVND (reference sequence). The CDR3 DNA sequence: TGTGCCAGTAAACCCCTAATCGGGTTGGATGGCTACACCTTC. Amino acids: CASKPLIGLDGYTF.

The chain couples TRBV29-1 to TRBJ2-6; 10 nucleotides align to TRBD1. Germline CDR1 is SQVTM and CDR2 is ANQGSEA. The CDR3 sequence is 19 residues long. The V segment lost 5 bases and the J segment 0 bases; nucleotides outside the gene matches: 13. In nucleotides, the CDR3 is TGCAGCGTTACCGGGACAGGGGCCATCTCGAGCTCTGGGGCCAACGTCCTGACTTTC. Protein sequence: CSVTGTGAISSSGANVLTF.

This chain joins TRBV4-3 and TRBJ2-1, with a weak D call TRBD2 (5 bases). Germline loops: CDR1 LGHNA, CDR2 YSLEER. V lost 0 bases and J lost 8, with 11 bases in between. This CDR3 is built from 14 residues. In nucleotides, the CDR3 is TGCGCCAGCAGCCAAGATACTAGTTTGGATGAGCAGTTCTTC. As protein: CASSQDTSLDEQFF.

The J gene is TRBJ2-3, the V gene TRBV27, with D possibly matching TRBD1 (5 bases). This CDR3 spans 12 amino acids. From germline, CDR1 is MNHEY and CDR2 SMNVEV (reference sequence). The V end lost 6 bases, the J end lost 9 bases, and 13 bases lay between the germline ends. The CDR3 sequence is CASRGLGETQYF. The CDR3 bases are TGTGCCAGCAGGGGCCTAGGGGAAACGCAGTATTTT.

J is TRBJ2-7 and V is TRBV5-4; 11 positions match TRBD2. The CDR3 has 15 amino acids. CDR1 is SGHNT, CDR2 YYREEE, per germline (reference sequence). Trimming took 4 bases from V and 5 from J; bases not matched to a gene: 8. The CDR3 bases are TGTGCCAGCAGCCATAGCGGGAGGGGGCGGCACGAGCAGTACTTC. It encodes CASSHSGRGRHEQYF.

This rearrangement joins TRBV4-1 to TRBJ1-1; 7 positions match TRBD1. V trimming: 4 bases; J trimming: 8 bases; junction bases outside the gene matches: 22. The CDR3 spans 18 residues. Germline CDR1 reads MGHRA; CDR2 reads YSYEKL. This chain's CDR3 is CASSLKEGAGLGVAEAFF. The CDR3 region has the DNA TGCGCCAGCAGCCTAAAAGAGGGGGCGGGTCTGGGGGTGGCCGAAGCTTTCTTT.

This sequence joins TRBV19 and TRBJ1-3; D gene ambiguous. Germline V CDR1 and CDR2: LNHDA, SQIVND (reference sequence). The V gene lost 8 bases and the J gene lost 0 bases, with 11 bases spanning the gap. This CDR3 spans 14 amino acids. This CDR3 is CASVSLSSGNTIYF. CDR3 nucleotide sequence: TGTGCCAGTGTTTCACTTAGCTCTGGAAACACCATATATTTT.

J is TRBJ1-4 and V is TRBV19; 7 positions agree with TRBD1. This CDR3 comprises 14 residues. J gave up 2 bases and V 5 bases, and 2 bases lay outside the gene matches. The germline V gene has CDR1 LNHDA and CDR2 SQIVND (reference sequence). CDR3 in DNA: TGTGCCAGTAGTCCGACAGGGACTAATGAAAAACTGTTTTTT. Its translation is CASSPTGTNEKLFF.

V gene TRBV30 combines with J gene TRBJ2-7, with 7 bases fitting TRBD1. This CDR3 comprises 13 residues. The V gene end was trimmed by 5 bases and the J gene end by 2 bases; junction bases not matched to a gene: 6. The germline V gene encodes CDR1 GTSNPN and CDR2 SVGIG (reference sequence). The CDR3 DNA sequence: TGTGCCTGGTTAAGGACAGGTCCCTACGAGCAGTACTTC. Protein product: CAWLRTGPYEQYF. Drawing the rest from reference TRBV30 and TRBJ2-7, the complete variable domain is SQTIHQWPATLVQPVGSPLSLECTVEGTSNPNLYWYRQAAGRGLQLLFYSVGIGQISSEVPQNLSASRPQDRQFILSSKKLLLSDSGFYLCAWLRTGPYEQYFGPGTRLTVT.

The V call is TRBV5-6, the J call TRBJ2-7, with D possibly matching TRBD2 (5 bases). V lost 1 base, J lost 3 bases, and 5 bases lay in between. The CDR3 length is 12 residues. Germline V gene sequence: CDR1 SGHDT, CDR2 YYEEEE. In DNA form, the CDR3 reads TGTGCCAGCAGCTTGCGGGACTACGAGCAGTACTTC. Its protein product is CASSLRDYEQYF. Drawing the rest from reference TRBV5-6 and TRBJ2-7, the complete variable domain is DAGVTQSPTHLIKTRGQQVTLRCSPKSGHDTVSWYQQALGQGPQFIFQYYEEEERQRGNFPDRFSGHQFPNYSSELNVNALLLGDSALYLCASSLRDYEQYFGPGTRLTVT.

The gene calls are TRBV2 and TRBJ2-5; 11 bases agree with TRBD1. This CDR3 has 15 residues. CDR1 and CDR2 (germline): SNHLY, FYNNEI. V dropped 11 bases and J dropped 1; count of bases not matched to a gene: 9. The CDR3 nucleotides are TGTGCCGGCGGGACAGGGGGATCGGGCCAAGAGACCCAGTACTTC. It specifies CAGGTGGSGQETQYF.

This sequence joins TRBV7-9 and TRBJ1-2; D is unclear. Trimming took 3 bases from V and 4 from J, leaving 12 bases between them. CDR3 size: 14 residues. Germline CDR1 and CDR2: SEHNR and FQNEAQ (reference sequence). The CDR3 loop reads CASSLCPPCYGYTF. The CDR3 DNA sequence: TGTGCCAGCAGCTTGTGCCCACCTTGCTATGGCTACACCTTC.

The chain is built from TRBV19 and TRBJ1-4; D ambiguous. From germline, CDR1 is LNHDA and CDR2 SQIVND (reference sequence). Trimming removed 3 bases from V and 6 bases from J, with 11 bases in between. The CDR3 has 14 residues. CDR3 nucleotide sequence: TGTGCCAGTAGTATGAGTTGGGGAGATGAAAAACTGTTTTTT. It codes for CASSMSWGDEKLFF. Filled out from reference TRBV19 and TRBJ1-4, the complete variable domain reads DGGITQSPKYLFRKEGQNVTLSCEQNLNHDAMYWYRQDPGQGLRLIYYSQIVNDFQKGDIAEGYSVSREKKESFPLTVTSAQKNPTAFYLCASSMSWGDEKLFFGSGTQLSVL.

V usage is TRBV19 and J usage is TRBJ2-7; D ambiguous. Germline V gene sequence: CDR1 LNHDA, CDR2 SQIVND (reference sequence). Trimming pared 5 bases from V and 0 bases from J, leaving 11 bases between. The CDR3 consists of 14 residues. The CDR3 nucleotides read TGTGCCAGTAGTCCGCGGTTTGCCTCCTACGAGCAGTACTTC. It encodes CASSPRFASYEQYF.

The CDR3 coding sequence is TGTGCCAGCATCCGACAGATGAACACTGAAGCTTTCTTT. Translating it yields CASIRQMNTEAFF. This chain connects TRBV6-6 to TRBJ1-1; maybe TRBD1 (5 bases). This CDR3 region has 13 residues. Germline V lookup: CDR1 MNHNY, CDR2 SVGAGI (reference sequence). Trimming left V 7 bases short and J 0 bases short, with 9 bases between.

This chain joins TRBV5-1 and TRBJ2-3, with D unclear. Germline values: CDR1 SGHRS, CDR2 YFSETQ. Trimming shortened V by 0 bases and J by 2 bases, and 10 bases separated the two germline ends. The CDR3 spans 15 residues. CDR3 DNA sequence: TGCGCCAGCAGCTTGGCTGTTGGCTCCACAGATACGCAGTATTTT. Its protein product is CASSLAVGSTDTQYF.

This clone was seen just once. The rearrangement uses TRBV7-9 and TRBJ2-7, with 9 bases identical to TRBD1. Germline CDR1 and CDR2: SEHNR and FQNEAQ (reference sequence). The CDR3 totals 16 residues. V lost 4 bases, J lost 0 bases, and 7 bases stayed unmatched. This CDR3 is CASSSEGQGSSYEQYF. The CDR3 nucleotides read TGTGCCAGCAGCTCCGAGGGACAGGGAAGCTCCTACGAGCAGTACTTC.